This TCR beta chain originates from a study of PD-1 blockade in classical Hodgkin lymphoma. All the patients suffered relapse after autologous stem cell transplantation, and brentuximab vedotin exposure differed. Clones were read by immunoSEQ multiplex PCR, and TCRdb kept only the in-frame ones, dropping some. The table includes about 24,000 clones, around 81% detected once. The input for sequencing was peripheral blood mononuclear cells (PBMCs), taken before the second cycle of nivolumab. The receptor was derived from a human donor with classical Hodgkin lymphoma.

CDR3 sequence (DNA): TGTGCCAGCAGCGTAACGGAGTTATCGAACACTGAAGCTTTCTTT. This codes for CASSVTELSNTEAFF. The rearrangement uses TRBV9 and TRBJ1-1; no clear D gene. The CDR3 runs 15 residues. V lost 1 base, J lost 1 base, and 11 bases lay in between. The germline gives CDR1 SGDLS, CDR2 YYNGEE.